This record covers a single T cell receptor beta chain. The data originate from a study of OX40 agonist ivuxolimab in advanced cancers. Looking at the study overall: Earlier treatment with anti-PD-1, anti-PD-L1 or anti-CTLA-4 was permitted, and 30% to 40% had received some.

Blood draws occurred at baseline, cycle 4 day 1, and cycle 7 day 1. The protocol was immunoSEQ multiplex PCR, while the TCRdb copy is restricted to in-frame clones and leaves out a portion. Here the sample spans 85,000 to 120,000 clones, approximately 90% being singletons. The J segment lost 5 bases and the V segment lost 5 bases, leaving 13 bases of the junction unmatched. The CDR3 runs 16 residues. CDR1 is MDHEN and CDR2 is SYDVKM in the germline V gene. The J gene is TRBJ2-7, the V gene TRBV28; TRBD1 aligns across 9 bases. The material sequenced was CD4+ or CD8+ T cells sorted from blood, taken in a trial of the OX40 agonist ivuxolimab. This clonotype originated in an adult with an advanced solid tumor such as melanoma, head and neck, liver or kidney cancer. The CDR3 nucleotides are TGTGCCAGCAGTCCGTCGCGGGACAGGGATGCCAACGAGCAGTACTTC. Translated, it gives CASSPSRDRDANEQYF.